Sequencing of this T cell receptor beta chain was carried out in a study of pediatric ulcerative colitis. Study overall: Ulcerative colitis patients had pancolitis or left-sided colitis, with confirming histology.

Ulcerative colitis patients received no immunosuppressive medication before the diagnostic colonoscopy. At colonoscopy, a blood sample was also collected. Turning to this clone: The antigen remains undetermined.

Overall study findings and caveats: Acute severe colitis showed lower rectal diversity from clonal expansions.

Sequencing was performed with immunoSEQ multiplex PCR; in TCRdb, only in-frame clones are kept and a portion is missing. The sample consists of about 64,000 clones, roughly 90% of them appearing once. CDR3 length: 16 amino acids. CDR1 SGHDN and CDR2 FVKESK come from the germline V gene. Trimming took off 2 bases at V and 0 bases at J, with 13 bases between the two ends. Sequenced input: blood. The chain couples TRBV14 to TRBJ1-2; weak D call: TRBD1 (5 bases). This sequence originates from a boy aged 10-17 years with severe ulcerative colitis. The CDR3, as DNA: TGTGCCAGCAGCCAACAGGGACCTTCCTCTAACTATGGCTACACCTTC. Translation: CASSQQGPSSNYGYTF.